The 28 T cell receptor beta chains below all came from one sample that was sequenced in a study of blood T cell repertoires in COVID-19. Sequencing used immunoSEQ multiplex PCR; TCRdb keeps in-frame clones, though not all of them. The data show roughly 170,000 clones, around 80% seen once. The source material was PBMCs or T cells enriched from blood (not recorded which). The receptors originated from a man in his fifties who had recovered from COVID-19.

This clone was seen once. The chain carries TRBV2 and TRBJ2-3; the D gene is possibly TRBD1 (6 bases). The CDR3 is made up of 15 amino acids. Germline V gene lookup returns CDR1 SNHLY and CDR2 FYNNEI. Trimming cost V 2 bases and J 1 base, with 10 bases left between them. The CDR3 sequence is CASSELGAGTDTQYF. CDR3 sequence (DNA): TGTGCCAGCAGTGAACTGGGGGCGGGCACAGATACGCAGTATTTT.

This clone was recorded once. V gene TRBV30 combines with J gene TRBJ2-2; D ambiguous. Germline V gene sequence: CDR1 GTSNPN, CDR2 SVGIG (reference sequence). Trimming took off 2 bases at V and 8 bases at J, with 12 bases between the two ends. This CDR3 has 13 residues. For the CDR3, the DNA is TGTGCCTGGAGTCCTACCCCGTCAGGGGAGCTGTTTTTT. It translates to CAWSPTPSGELFF.

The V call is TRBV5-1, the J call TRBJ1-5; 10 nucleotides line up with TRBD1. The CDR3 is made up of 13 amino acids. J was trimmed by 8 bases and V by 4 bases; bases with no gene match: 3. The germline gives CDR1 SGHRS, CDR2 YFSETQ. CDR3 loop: CASSAGTGEPQHF. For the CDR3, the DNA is TGCGCCAGCAGCGCCGGGACAGGGGAGCCCCAGCATTTT. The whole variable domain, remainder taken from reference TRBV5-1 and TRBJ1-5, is KAGVTQTPRYLIKTRGQQVTLSCSPISGHRSVSWYQQTPGQGLQFLFEYFSETQRNKGNFPGRFSGRQFSNSRSEMNVSTLELGDSALYLCASSAGTGEPQHFGDGTRLSIL.

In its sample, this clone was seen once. Here the CDR3 reads CASSQDAALNTEAFF. For the CDR3, the DNA is TGCGCCAGCAGCCAAGACGCGGCCTTGAACACTGAAGCTTTCTTT. J is TRBJ1-1 and V is TRBV4-1; unclear D gene. Germline lookup yields CDR1 MGHRA and CDR2 YSYEKL. Trimming removed 0 bases from V and 0 bases from J, with 8 bases in between. This CDR3 spans 15 amino acids.

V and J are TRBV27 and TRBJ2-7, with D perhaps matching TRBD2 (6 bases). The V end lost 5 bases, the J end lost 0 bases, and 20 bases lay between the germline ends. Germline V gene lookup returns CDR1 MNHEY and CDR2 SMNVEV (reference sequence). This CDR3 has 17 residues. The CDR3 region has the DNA TGTGCCAGCAGTCTAGGCGGGGCAGCAGGGTACTCCTACGAGCAGTACTTC. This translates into CASSLGGAAGYSYEQYF.

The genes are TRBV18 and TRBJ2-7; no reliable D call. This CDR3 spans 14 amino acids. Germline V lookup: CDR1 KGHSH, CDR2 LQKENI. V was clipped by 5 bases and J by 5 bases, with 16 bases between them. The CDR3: CASSSNPRFNEQYF. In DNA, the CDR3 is TGTGCCAGCTCATCTAATCCGCGTTTCAACGAGCAGTACTTC.

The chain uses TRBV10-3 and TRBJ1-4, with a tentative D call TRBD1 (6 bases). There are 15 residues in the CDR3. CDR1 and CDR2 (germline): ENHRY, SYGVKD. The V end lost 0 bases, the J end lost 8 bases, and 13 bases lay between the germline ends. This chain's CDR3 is CAISESPGAREKLFF. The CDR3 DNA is TGTGCCATCAGTGAGTCGCCAGGGGCTAGGGAAAAACTGTTTTTT.

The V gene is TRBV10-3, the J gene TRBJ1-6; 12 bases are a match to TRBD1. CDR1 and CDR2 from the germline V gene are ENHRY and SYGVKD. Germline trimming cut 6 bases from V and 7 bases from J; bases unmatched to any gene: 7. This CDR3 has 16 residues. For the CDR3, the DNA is TGTGCCATCAGCCCCGGGACAGGGGGCAGCAATTCACCCCTCCACTTT. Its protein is CAISPGTGGSNSPLHF.

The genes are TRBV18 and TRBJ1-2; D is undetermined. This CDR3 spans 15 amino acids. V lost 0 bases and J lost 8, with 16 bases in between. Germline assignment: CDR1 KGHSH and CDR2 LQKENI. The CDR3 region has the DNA TGTGCCAGCTCACCACCGGTGGGCCCCCCCGGAGGCTACACCTTC. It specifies CASSPPVGPPGGYTF.

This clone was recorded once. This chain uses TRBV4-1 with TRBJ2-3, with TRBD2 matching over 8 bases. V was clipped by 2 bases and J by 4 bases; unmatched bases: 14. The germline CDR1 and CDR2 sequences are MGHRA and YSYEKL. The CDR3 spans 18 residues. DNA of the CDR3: TGCGCCAGCAGCCAATTCGGGACTAGGGGTTTATTTGCAGATACGCAGTATTTT. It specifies CASSQFGTRGLFADTQYF.

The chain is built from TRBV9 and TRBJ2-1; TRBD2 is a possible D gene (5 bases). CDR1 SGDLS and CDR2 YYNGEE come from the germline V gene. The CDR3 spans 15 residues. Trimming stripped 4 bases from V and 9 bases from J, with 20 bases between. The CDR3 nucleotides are TGTGCCAGCAGCCCCCCCCCTCAAGCGGACCTTGAGCAGTTCTTC. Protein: CASSPPPQADLEQFF.

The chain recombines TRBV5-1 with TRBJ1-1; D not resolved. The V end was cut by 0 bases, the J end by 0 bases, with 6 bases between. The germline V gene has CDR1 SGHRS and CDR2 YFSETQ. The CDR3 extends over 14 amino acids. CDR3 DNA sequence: TGCGCCAGCAGCTTGGGCGTCCTGAACACTGAAGCTTTCTTT. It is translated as CASSLGVLNTEAFF.

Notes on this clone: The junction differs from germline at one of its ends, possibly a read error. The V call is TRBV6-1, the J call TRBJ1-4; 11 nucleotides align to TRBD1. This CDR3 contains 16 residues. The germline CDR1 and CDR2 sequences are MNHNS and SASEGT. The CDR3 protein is CASSQARDRGFEKLFF. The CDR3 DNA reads TGTGCCAGCAGTCAAGCGCGGGACAGGGGGTTTGAAAAACTGTTTTTT.

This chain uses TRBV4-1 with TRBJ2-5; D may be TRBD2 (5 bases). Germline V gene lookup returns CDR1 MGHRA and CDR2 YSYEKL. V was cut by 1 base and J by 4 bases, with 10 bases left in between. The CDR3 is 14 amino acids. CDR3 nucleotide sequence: TGCGCCAGCAGCCAAGGACCTAGCCTAGAGACCCAGTACTTC. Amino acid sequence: CASSQGPSLETQYF.

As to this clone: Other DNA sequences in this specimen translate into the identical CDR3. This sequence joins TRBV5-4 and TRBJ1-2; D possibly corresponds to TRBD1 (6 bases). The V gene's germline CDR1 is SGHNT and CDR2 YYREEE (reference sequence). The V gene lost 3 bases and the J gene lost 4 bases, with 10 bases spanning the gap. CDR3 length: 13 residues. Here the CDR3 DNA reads TGTGCCAGCAGCTCGGACAGAGGCTATGGCTACACCTTC. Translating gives CASSSDRGYGYTF.

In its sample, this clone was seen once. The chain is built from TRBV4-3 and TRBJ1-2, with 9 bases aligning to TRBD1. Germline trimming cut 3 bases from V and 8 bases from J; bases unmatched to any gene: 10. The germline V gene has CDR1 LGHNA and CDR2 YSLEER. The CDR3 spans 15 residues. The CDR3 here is CASSHEQGAPRGYTF. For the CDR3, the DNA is TGCGCCAGCAGCCATGAACAGGGGGCGCCCCGGGGCTACACCTTC.

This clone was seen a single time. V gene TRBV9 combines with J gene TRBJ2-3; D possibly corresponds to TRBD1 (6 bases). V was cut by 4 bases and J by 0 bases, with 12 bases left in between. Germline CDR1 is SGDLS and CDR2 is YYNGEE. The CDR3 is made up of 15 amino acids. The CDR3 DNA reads TGTGCCAGCAGCATCGGGACACAGAGCACAGATACGCAGTATTTT. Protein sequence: CASSIGTQSTDTQYF.

This CDR3 reads CASSYGALAGGFSGELFF. CDR3 nucleotides: TGTGCCAGCAGTTACGGCGCCCTAGCGGGGGGGTTCAGCGGGGAGCTGTTTTTT. The rearrangement uses TRBV6-2 or TRBV6-3 and TRBJ2-2; 12 nucleotides match TRBD2. CDR1 and CDR2 (germline): MNHEY, SVGEGT. The CDR3 loop spans 18 amino acids. The V gene end was trimmed by 2 bases and the J gene end by 7 bases; junction bases not matched to a gene: 11.

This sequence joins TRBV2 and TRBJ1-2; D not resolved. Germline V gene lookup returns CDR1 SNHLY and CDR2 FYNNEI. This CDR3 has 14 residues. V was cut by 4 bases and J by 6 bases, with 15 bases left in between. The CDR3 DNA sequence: TGTGCCAGCAGTGGGCAGACGCCTAGACATGGCTACACCTTC. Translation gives CASSGQTPRHGYTF. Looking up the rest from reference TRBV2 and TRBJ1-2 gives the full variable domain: EPEVTQTPSHQVTQMGQEVILRCVPISNHLYFYWYRQILGQKVEFLVSFYNNEISEKSEIFDDQFSVERPDGSNFTLKIRSTKLEDSAMYFCASSGQTPRHGYTFGSGTRLTVV.

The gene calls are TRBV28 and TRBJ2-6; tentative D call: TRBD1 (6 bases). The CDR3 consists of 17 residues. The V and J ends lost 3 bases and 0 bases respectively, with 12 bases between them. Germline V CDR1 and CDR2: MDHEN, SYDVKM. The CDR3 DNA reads TGTGCCAGCAGTTTTACAGGGTACCTCTCTGGGGCCAACGTCCTGACTTTC. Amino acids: CASSFTGYLSGANVLTF.

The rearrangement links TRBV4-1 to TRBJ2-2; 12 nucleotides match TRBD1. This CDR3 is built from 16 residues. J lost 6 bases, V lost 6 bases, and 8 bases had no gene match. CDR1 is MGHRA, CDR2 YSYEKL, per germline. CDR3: CASSPTGTGGPGELFF. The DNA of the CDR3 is TGCGCCAGCAGTCCCACCGGGACAGGGGGCCCCGGGGAGCTGTTTTTT.

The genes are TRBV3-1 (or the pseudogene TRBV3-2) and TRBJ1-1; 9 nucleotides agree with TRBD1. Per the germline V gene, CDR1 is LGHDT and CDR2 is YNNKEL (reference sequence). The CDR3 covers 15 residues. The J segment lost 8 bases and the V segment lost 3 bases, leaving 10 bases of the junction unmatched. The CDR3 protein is CASSQGDRAWIEAFF. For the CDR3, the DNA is TGTGCCAGCAGCCAGGGGGACAGGGCCTGGATCGAAGCTTTCTTT.

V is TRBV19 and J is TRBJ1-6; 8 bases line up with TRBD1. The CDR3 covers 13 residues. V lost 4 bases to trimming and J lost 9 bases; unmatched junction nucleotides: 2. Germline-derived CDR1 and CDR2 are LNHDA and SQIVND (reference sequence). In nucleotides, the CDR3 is TGTGCCAGTAGTAGGACAGGGTCTTCACCCCTCCACTTT. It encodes CASSRTGSSPLHF.

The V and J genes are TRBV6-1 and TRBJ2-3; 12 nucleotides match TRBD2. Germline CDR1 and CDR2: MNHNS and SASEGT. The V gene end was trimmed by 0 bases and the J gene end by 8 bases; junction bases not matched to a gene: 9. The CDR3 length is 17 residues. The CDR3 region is CASSEASLAGGPGTQYF. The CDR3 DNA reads TGTGCCAGCAGTGAAGCAAGCCTAGCGGGGGGGCCTGGTACGCAGTATTTT.

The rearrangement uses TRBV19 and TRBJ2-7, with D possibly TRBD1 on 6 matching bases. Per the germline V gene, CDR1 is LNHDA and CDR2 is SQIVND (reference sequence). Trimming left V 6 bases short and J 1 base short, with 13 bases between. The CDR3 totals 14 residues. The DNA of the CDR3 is TGTGCCAGTAGATTCACAGGGAGTTCCTACGAGCAGTACTTC. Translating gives CASRFTGSSYEQYF.

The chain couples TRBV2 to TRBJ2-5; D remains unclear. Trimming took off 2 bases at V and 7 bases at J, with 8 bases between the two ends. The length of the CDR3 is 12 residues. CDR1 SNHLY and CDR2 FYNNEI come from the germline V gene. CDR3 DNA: TGTGCCAGCAGTGAAAACGGTCGGACCCAGTACTTC. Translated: CASSENGRTQYF.

The CDR3 sequence is CATSAEGETNTEAFF. The CDR3 coding sequence is TGTGCCACCTCGGCAGAGGGGGAAACAAACACTGAAGCTTTCTTT. The rearrangement uses TRBV28 and TRBJ1-1, with D perhaps TRBD1 (6 bases). Germline V gene lookup returns CDR1 MDHEN and CDR2 SYDVKM. V was shortened by 10 bases and J by 2 bases, with 20 bases between the two germline ends. CDR3 length: 15 amino acids. The full variable domain, rest sourced from reference TRBV28 and TRBJ1-1, is DVKVTQSSRYLVKRTGEKVFLECVQDMDHENMFWYRQDPGLGLRLIYFSYDVKMKEKGDIPEGYSVSREKKERFSLILESASTNQTSMYLCATSAEGETNTEAFFGQGTRLTVV.

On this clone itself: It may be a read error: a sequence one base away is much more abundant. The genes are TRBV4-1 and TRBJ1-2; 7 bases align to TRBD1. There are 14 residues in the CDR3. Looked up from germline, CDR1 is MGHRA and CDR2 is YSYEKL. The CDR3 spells CVSSRDGTVYGYTF. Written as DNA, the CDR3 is TGCGTCAGCAGCCGAGACGGGACAGTCTATGGCTACACCTTC.